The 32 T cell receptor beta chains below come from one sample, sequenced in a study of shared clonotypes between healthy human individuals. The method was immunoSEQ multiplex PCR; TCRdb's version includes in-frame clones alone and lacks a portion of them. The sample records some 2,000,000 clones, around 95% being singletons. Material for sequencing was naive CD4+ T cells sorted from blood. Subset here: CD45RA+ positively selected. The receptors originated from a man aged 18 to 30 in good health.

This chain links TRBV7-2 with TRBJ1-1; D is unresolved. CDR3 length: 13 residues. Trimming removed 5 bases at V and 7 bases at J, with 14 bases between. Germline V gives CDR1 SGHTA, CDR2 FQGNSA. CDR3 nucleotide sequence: TGTGCCAGCAGCCCCCGCCAGCGGAGTGAAGCTTTCTTT. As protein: CASSPRQRSEAFF.

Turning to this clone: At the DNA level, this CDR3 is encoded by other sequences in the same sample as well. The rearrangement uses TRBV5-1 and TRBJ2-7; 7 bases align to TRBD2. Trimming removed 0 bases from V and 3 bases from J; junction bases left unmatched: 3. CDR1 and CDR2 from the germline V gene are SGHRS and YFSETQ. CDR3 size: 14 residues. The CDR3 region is CASSLEGLHYEQYF. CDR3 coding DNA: TGCGCCAGCAGCTTGGAGGGACTACACTACGAGCAGTACTTC.

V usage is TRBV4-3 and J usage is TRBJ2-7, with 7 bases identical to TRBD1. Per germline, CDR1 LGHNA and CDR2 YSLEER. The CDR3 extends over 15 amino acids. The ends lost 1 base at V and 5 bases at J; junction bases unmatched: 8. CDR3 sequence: CASSQGVRGRDEQYF. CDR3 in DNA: TGCGCCAGCAGCCAAGGGGTGAGGGGGCGCGACGAGCAGTACTTC.

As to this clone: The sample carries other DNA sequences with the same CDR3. The CDR3 DNA follows: TGTGCCAGCAGTTCTCAGGGGGGCTCCTACGAGCAGTACTTC. Its translation: CASSSQGGSYEQYF. The chain links TRBV27 to TRBJ2-7, with D possibly being TRBD1 (7 bases). This CDR3 comprises 14 residues. Germline CDR1 reads MNHEY; CDR2 reads SMNVEV (reference sequence). V lost 4 bases and J 0 bases, leaving 10 bases between the germline ends.

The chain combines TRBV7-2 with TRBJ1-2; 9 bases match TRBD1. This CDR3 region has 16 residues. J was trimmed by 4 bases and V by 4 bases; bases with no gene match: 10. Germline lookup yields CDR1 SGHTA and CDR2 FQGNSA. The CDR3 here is CASSYPRQGVGYGYTF. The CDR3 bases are TGTGCCAGCAGCTATCCTAGACAGGGGGTGGGCTATGGCTACACCTTC.

The CDR3 bases are TGTGCCAGCAGTTATGGGACCCGGGGATATGGCTACACCTTC. This codes for CASSYGTRGYGYTF. The chain recombines TRBV27 with TRBJ1-2; TRBD1 is a possible D gene (5 bases). V gave up 4 bases and J gave up 5 bases, with 14 bases separating them. The V gene's germline CDR1 is MNHEY and CDR2 SMNVEV (reference sequence). The CDR3 consists of 14 residues.

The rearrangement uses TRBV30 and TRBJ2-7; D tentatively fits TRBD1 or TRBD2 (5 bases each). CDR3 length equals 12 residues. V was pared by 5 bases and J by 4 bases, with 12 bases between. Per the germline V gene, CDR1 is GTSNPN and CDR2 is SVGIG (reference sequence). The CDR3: CAWAPGGYEQYF. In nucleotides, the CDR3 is TGTGCCTGGGCCCCTGGGGGTTACGAGCAGTACTTC.

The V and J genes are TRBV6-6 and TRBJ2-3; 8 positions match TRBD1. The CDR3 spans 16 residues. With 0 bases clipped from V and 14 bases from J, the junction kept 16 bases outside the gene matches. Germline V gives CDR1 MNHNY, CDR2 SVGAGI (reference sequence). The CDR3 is CASSYSFSGQGKGAYF. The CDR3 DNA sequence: TGTGCCAGCAGTTACTCGTTTTCAGGACAGGGTAAGGGAGCGTATTTT.

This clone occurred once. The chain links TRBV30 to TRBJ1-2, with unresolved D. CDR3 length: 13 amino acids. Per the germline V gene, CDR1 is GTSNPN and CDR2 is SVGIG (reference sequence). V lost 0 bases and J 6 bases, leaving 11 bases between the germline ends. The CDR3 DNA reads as TGTGCCTGGAGTGTAGTCGCCGAGAATGGCTACACCTTC. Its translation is CAWSVVAENGYTF.

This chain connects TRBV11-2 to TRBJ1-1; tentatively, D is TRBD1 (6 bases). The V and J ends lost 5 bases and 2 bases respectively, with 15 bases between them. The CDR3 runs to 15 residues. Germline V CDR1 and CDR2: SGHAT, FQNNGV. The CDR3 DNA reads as TGTGCCAGCAGCGCGTCCGGGGGGCTCAACACTGAAGCTTTCTTT. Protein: CASSASGGLNTEAFF.

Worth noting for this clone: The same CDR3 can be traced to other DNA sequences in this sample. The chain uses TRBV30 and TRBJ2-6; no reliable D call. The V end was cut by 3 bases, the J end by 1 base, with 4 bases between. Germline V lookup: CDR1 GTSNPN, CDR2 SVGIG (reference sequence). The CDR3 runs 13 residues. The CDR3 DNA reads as TGTGCCTGGAGAGGATCTGGGGCCAACGTCCTGACTTTC. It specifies CAWRGSGANVLTF.

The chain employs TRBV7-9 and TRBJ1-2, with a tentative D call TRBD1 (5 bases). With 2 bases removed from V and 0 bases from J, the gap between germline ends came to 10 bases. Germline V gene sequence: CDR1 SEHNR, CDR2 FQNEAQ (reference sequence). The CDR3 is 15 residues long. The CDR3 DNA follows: TGTGCCAGCAGCTTAATGACGACAGCTAACTATGGCTACACCTTC. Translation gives CASSLMTTANYGYTF.

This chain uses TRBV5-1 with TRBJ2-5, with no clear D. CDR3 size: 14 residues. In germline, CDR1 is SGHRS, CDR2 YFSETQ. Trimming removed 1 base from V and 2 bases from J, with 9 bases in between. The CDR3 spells CASSLQPSQETQYF. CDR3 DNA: TGCGCCAGCAGCTTGCAGCCTTCACAAGAGACCCAGTACTTC.

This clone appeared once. CDR3: CASSWGLAGRGELFF. CDR3 nucleotide sequence: TGTGCCAGCAGTTGGGGACTAGCGGGGCGCGGGGAGCTGTTTTTT. The chain has TRBV6-7 and TRBJ2-2; the match to TRBD2 covers 13 bases. TRBV6-7 qualifies as an ORF whose function is uncertain. The CDR3 extends over 15 amino acids. V lost 4 bases and J lost 7; bases outside the gene matches: 3.

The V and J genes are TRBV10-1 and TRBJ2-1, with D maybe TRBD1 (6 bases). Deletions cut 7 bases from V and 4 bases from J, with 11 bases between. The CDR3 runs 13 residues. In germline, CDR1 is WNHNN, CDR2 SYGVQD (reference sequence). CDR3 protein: CASKDREYNEQFF. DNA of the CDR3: TGCGCCAGCAAGGACAGAGAGTACAATGAGCAGTTCTTC.

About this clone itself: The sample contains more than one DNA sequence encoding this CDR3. The CDR3 here is CASSLDALGEQYF. The CDR3 DNA reads as TGTGCCAGCAGCTTAGACGCCCTGGGGGAGCAGTACTTC. The chain joins TRBV11-3 to TRBJ2-7, with D hard to call. The CDR3 is 13 residues long. The germline V and J ends were trimmed by 0 bases and 7 bases, with 10 bases remaining between them. Germline V CDR1 and CDR2: SGHNT, YENEEA.

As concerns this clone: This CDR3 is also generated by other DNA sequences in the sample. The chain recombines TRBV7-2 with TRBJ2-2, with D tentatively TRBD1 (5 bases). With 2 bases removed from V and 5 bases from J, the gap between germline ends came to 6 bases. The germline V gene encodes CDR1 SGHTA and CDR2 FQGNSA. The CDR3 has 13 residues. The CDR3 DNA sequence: TGTGCCAGCAGCTTATCAGGGACCGGGGAGCTGTTTTTT. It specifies CASSLSGTGELFF.

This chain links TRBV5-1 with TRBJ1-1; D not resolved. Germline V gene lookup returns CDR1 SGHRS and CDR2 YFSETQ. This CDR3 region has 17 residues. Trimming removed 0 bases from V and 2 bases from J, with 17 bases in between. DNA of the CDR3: TGCGCCAGCAGCTTGGGGAGGGCAACCTCGAGAAACACTGAAGCTTTCTTT. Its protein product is CASSLGRATSRNTEAFF.

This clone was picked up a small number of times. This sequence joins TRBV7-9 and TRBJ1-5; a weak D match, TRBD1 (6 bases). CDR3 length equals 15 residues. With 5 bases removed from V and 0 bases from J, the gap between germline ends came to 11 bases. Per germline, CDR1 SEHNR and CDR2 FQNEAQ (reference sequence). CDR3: CASSPGQYSNQPQHF. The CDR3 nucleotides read TGTGCCAGCAGCCCCGGACAGTATAGCAATCAGCCCCAGCATTTT.

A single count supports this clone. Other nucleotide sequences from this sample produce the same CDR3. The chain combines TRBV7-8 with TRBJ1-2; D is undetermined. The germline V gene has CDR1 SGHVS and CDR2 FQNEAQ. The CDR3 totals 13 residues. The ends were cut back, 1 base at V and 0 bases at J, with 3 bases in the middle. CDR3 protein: CASSLGTNYGYTF. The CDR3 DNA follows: TGTGCCAGCAGCTTAGGAACTAACTATGGCTACACCTTC.

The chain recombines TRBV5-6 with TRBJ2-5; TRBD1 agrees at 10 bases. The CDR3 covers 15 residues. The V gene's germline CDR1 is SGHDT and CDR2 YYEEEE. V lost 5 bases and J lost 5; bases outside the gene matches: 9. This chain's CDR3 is CASSYGTGAVETQYF. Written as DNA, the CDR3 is TGTGCCAGCAGTTACGGGACAGGGGCAGTGGAGACCCAGTACTTC.

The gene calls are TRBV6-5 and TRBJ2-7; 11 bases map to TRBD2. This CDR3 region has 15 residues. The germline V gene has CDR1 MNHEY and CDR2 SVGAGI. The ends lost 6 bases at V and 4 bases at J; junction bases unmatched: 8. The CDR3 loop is CASSSIAGGLYEQYF. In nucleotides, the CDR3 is TGTGCCAGCAGCTCTATAGCGGGGGGGCTGTACGAGCAGTACTTC.

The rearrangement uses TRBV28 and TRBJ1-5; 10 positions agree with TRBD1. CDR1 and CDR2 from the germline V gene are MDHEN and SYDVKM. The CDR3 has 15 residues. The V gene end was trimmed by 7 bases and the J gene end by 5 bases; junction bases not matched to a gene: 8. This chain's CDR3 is CASTPIGTGDQPQHF. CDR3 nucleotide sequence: TGTGCCAGCACCCCTATTGGGACAGGGGATCAGCCCCAGCATTTT.

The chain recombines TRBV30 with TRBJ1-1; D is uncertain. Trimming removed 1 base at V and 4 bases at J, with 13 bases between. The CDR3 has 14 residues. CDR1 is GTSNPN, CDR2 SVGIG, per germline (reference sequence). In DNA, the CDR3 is TGTGCCTGGAGTGGAAATTTTAAGGGCACTGAAGCTTTCTTT. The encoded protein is CAWSGNFKGTEAFF.

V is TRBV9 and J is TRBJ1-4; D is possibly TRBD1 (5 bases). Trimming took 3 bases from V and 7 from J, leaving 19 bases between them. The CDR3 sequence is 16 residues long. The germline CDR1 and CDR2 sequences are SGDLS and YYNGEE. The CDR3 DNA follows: TGTGCCAGCAGCGGGCAGGCGGGGGGTTATAGTGAAAAACTGTTTTTT. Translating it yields CASSGQAGGYSEKLFF.

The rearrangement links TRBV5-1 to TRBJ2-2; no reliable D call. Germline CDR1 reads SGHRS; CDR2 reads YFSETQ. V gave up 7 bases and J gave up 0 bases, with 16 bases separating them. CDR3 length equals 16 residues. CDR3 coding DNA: TGCGCCAGCCACCCCCGTTACCGGGCGAACACCGGGGAGCTGTTTTTT. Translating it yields CASHPRYRANTGELFF.

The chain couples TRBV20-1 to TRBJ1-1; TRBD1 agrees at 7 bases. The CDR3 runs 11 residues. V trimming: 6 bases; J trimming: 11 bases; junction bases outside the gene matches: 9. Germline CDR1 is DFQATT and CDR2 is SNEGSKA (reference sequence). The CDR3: CSATQGTRAFF. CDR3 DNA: TGCAGTGCAACACAGGGGACCAGGGCTTTCTTT.

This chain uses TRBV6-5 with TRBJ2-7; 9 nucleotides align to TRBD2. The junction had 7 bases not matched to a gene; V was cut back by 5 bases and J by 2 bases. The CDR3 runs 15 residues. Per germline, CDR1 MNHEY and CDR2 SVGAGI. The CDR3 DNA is TGTGCCAGCAGTCCGAATAGCGGGAGCCCCTACGAGCAGTACTTC. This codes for CASSPNSGSPYEQYF.

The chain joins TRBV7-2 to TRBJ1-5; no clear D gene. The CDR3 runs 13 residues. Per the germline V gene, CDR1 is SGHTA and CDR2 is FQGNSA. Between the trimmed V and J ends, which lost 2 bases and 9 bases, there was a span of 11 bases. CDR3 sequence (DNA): TGTGCCAGCAGCTTAAATAAGGGAGGGCCCCAGCATTTT. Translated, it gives CASSLNKGGPQHF.

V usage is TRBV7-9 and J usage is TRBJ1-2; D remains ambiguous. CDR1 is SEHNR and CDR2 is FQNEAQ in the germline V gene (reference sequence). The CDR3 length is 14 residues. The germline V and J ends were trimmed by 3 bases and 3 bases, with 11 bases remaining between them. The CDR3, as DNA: TGTGCCAGCAGCTTGAATCTCGGGGACTATGGCTACACCTTC. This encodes CASSLNLGDYGYTF.

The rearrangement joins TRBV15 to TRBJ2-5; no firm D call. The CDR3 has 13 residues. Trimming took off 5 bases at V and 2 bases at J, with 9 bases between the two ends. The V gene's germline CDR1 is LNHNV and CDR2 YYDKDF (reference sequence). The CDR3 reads CATSVGKQETQYF. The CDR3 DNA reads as TGTGCCACCAGCGTGGGGAAACAAGAGACCCAGTACTTC. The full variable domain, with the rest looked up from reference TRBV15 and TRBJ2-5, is DAMVIQNPRYQVTQFGKPVTLSCSQTLNHNVMYWYQQKSSQAPKLLFHYYDKDFNNEADTPDNFQSRRPNTSFCFLDIRSPGLGDTAMYLCATSVGKQETQYFGPGTRLLVL.

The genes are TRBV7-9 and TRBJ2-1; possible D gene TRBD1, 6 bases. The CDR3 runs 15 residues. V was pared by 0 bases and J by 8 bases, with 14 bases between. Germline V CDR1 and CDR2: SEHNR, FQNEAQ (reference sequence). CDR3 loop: CASSLAKSRGHEQFF. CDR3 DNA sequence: TGTGCCAGCAGCTTAGCGAAATCCAGGGGTCATGAGCAGTTCTTC.